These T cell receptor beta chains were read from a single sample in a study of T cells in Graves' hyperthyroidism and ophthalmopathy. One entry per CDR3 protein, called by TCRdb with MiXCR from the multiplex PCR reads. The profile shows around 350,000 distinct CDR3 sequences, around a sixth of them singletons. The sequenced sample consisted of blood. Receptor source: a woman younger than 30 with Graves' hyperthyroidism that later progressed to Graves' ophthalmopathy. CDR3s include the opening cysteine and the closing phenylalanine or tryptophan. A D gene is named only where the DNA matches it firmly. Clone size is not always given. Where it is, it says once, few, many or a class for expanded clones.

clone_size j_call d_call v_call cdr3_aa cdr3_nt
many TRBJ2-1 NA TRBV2 CASSDRGIYNEQFF TGTGCCAGCAGTGACAGGGGTATCTACAATGAGCAGTTCTTC
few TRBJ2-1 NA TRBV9 CASSPQVPQYNEQFF TGTGCCAGCAGTCCACAGGTGCCCCAATACAATGAGCAGTTCTTC
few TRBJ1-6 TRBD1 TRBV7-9 CASSLDRPGYSPLHF TGTGCCAGCAGCTTGGACAGGCCGGGTTATTCACCCCTCCACTTT
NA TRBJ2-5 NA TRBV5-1 CASSLALLKTQYF TGCGCCAGCAGCTTGGCGCTGTTAAAGACCCAGTACTTC
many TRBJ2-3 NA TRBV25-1 CASREVGGGPTRTQYF TGTGCCAGTAGAGAGGTAGGGGGAGGCCCCACCCGTACGCAGTATTTT
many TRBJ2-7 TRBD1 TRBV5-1 CASSFSGTDSYEQYF TGCGCCAGCAGCTTCTCCGGGACAGACTCCTACGAGCAGTACTTC
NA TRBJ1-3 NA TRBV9 CASSILGGRSGNTIYF TGTGCCAGCAGCATCCTTGGCGGTCGGTCTGGAAACACCATATATTTT
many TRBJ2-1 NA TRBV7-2 CASSLGLALYNEQFF TGTGCCAGCAGCTTAGGCCTAGCGCTCTACAATGAGCAGTTCTTC
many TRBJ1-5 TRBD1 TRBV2 CASTPTGTGNQPQHF TGTGCCAGCACCCCGACCGGGACAGGCAATCAGCCCCAGCATTTT
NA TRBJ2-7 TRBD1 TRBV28 CASSLGQGPNEQYF TGTGCCAGCAGTTTGGGACAGGGGCCCAACGAGCAGTACTTC
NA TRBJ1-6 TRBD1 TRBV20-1 CSANPRGLGNSPLHF TGCAGTGCTAACCCCAGGGGGCTGGGTAATTCACCCCTCCACTTT
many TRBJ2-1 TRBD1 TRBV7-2 CASSLEGTGAHNEQFF TGTGCCAGCAGCTTAGAAGGGACAGGGGCCCACAATGAGCAGTTCTTC
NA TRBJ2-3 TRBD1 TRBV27 CGTGYTDTQYF TGCGGGACAGGCTACACAGATACGCAGTATTTT
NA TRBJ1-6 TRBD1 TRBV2 CASSGAGTGENSPLHF TGTGCCAGCAGTGGAGCCGGGACAGGGGAAAATTCACCCCTCCACTTT
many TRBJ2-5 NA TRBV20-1 CSAREWQLPETQYF TGCAGTGCTAGAGAGTGGCAGCTACCAGAGACCCAGTACTTC
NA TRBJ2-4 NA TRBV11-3 CASSAGVGSIQYF TGTGCCAGCAGCGCAGGAGTGGGGAGCATTCAGTACTTC
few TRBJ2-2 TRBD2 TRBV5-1 CASSLAPAGDTGELFF TGCGCCAGCAGCTTGGCCCCAGCGGGAGACACCGGGGAGCTGTTTTTT
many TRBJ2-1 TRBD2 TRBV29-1 CSVAQRGGYNEQFF TGCAGCGTTGCTCAGCGGGGGGGTTACAATGAGCAGTTCTTC
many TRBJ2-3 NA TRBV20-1 CSALDLRGTDTQYF TGCAGTGCTCTAGACCTCAGAGGCACAGATACGCAGTATTTT
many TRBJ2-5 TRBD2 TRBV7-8 CASSQGGGLAGGRETQYF TGTGCCAGCAGCCAGGGCGGGGGTCTAGCGGGAGGTCGAGAGACCCAGTACTTC
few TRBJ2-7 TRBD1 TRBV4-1 CASSQETGGENEQYF TGCGCCAGCAGCCAAGAAACAGGGGGAGAGAACGAGCAGTACTTC
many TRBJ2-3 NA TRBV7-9 CASSLVGGDTQYF TGTGCCAGCAGCTTAGTAGGCGGAGATACGCAGTATTTT
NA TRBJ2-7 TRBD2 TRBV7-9 CASSISGGGGSYEQYF TGTGCCAGCAGCATAAGCGGGGGGGGGGGTTCCTACGAGCAGTACTTC